Below, 22 T cell receptor beta chains from the same sample are listed, as sequenced in a study of T cell clonotyping in hematopoietic cell transplantation. TCRdb's copy holds only in-frame clones and misses some; the assay was immunoSEQ multiplex PCR. This sample yields some 8,500 clones, of which more than 65% are seen a single time; around a third belongs to the top ten. As to time point: recipient sample about 28 days before transplant, after cytoreduction. The sample was peripheral blood mononuclear cells, taken before stem cell transplant. These receptors came from a man in his sixties with acute myeloid leukemia. Some clones in this sample may be carry-over from other donors' samples.

This chain uses TRBV30 with TRBJ1-3, with TRBD1 as a possible D gene (6 bases). With 2 bases removed from V and 7 bases from J, the gap between germline ends came to 18 bases. The CDR3 totals 15 residues. CDR1 and CDR2 (germline): GTSNPN, SVGIG (reference sequence). The CDR3 nucleotides are TGTGCCTGGAGTCCCGGGCAGGGGCAGGGGAACACCATATATTTT. Translating it yields CAWSPGQGQGNTIYF.

The chain links TRBV10-3 to TRBJ2-7, with D possibly matching TRBD2 (5 bases). Germline assignment: CDR1 ENHRY and CDR2 SYGVKD. The CDR3 consists of 16 residues. With 0 bases removed from V and 3 bases from J, the gap between germline ends came to 15 bases. The CDR3 protein is CAISESPTRSDYEQYF. CDR3 nucleotides: TGTGCCATCAGTGAGTCCCCTACTAGATCAGACTACGAGCAGTACTTC.

The V call is TRBV5-6, the J call TRBJ2-2; 11 nucleotides line up with TRBD1. This CDR3 contains 16 residues. V lost 1 base, J lost 4 bases, and 3 bases stayed unmatched. In germline, CDR1 is SGHDT, CDR2 YYEEEE. In nucleotides, the CDR3 is TGTGCCAGCAGCTTGACCGGGACAGGGGGCACCGGGGAGCTGTTTTTT. As protein: CASSLTGTGGTGELFF. The whole variable domain, remainder taken from reference TRBV5-6 and TRBJ2-2, is DAGVTQSPTHLIKTRGQQVTLRCSPKSGHDTVSWYQQALGQGPQFIFQYYEEEERQRGNFPDRFSGHQFPNYSSELNVNALLLGDSALYLCASSLTGTGGTGELFFGEGSRLTVL.

This chain links TRBV2 with TRBJ2-5; unclear D gene. Germline CDR1 reads SNHLY; CDR2 reads FYNNEI. The CDR3 is made up of 10 amino acids. The ends were cut back, 6 bases at V and 5 bases at J, with 4 bases in the middle. In DNA form, the CDR3 reads TGTGCCAGCAGACGGGAGACCCAGTACTTC. Amino acids: CASRRETQYF. Full variable domain (remainder filled in from reference TRBV2 and TRBJ2-5): EPEVTQTPSHQVTQMGQEVILRCVPISNHLYFYWYRQILGQKVEFLVSFYNNEISEKSEIFDDQFSVERPDGSNFTLKIRSTKLEDSAMYFCASRRETQYFGPGTRLLVL.

Only one count was recorded for this clone. This chain connects TRBV6-5 to TRBJ1-2; D remains unclear. The CDR3 sequence is 15 residues long. The ends were cut back, 4 bases at V and 0 bases at J, with 12 bases in the middle. Germline V gene sequence: CDR1 MNHEY, CDR2 SVGAGI. The CDR3 DNA sequence: TGTGCCAGCAGTTCCCCCGGGATCTCTAACTATGGCTACACCTTC. It specifies CASSSPGISNYGYTF.

The V and J genes are TRBV27 and TRBJ2-7, with D maybe TRBD2 (6 bases). V dropped 7 bases and J dropped 7 bases, with 14 bases sitting between them. CDR1 and CDR2 from the germline V gene are MNHEY and SMNVEV (reference sequence). The CDR3 covers 12 residues. Written as DNA, the CDR3 is TGTGCCAGCAAAAGACCTGGGGGGGAGCAGTACTTC. This encodes CASKRPGGEQYF.

This rearrangement joins TRBV9 to TRBJ2-1; D gene uncertain. This CDR3 is 14 amino acids long. Germline V gives CDR1 SGDLS, CDR2 YYNGEE. The V end was cut by 4 bases, the J end by 5 bases, with 13 bases between. The CDR3 nucleotides are TGTGCCAGCAGCTCGCCGGGCCTCCACAATGAGCAGTTCTTC. It translates to CASSSPGLHNEQFF.

The chain is built from TRBV6-1 and TRBJ1-2, with 7 bases aligning to TRBD1. Looked up from germline, CDR1 is MNHNS and CDR2 is SASEGT. Unmatched junction bases numbered 5, after V lost 8 bases and J lost 2 bases. CDR3 size: 13 residues. The CDR3 nucleotides read TGTGCCAGCTGGGGGGACAGAAACTATGGCTACACCTTC. Its protein is CASWGDRNYGYTF.

The V call is TRBV7-8, the J call TRBJ2-5; 12 nucleotides align to TRBD2. The CDR3 consists of 14 residues. The ends lost 5 bases at V and 5 bases at J; junction bases unmatched: 3. Germline CDR1 reads SGHVS; CDR2 reads FQNEAQ. In DNA form, the CDR3 reads TGTGCCAGCAGCAGACTAGCGGGGGACGAGACCCAGTACTTC. This sequence encodes CASSRLAGDETQYF.

This chain connects TRBV2 to TRBJ2-7; 10 bases map to TRBD1. This CDR3 spans 14 amino acids. Looked up from germline, CDR1 is SNHLY and CDR2 is FYNNEI. V shed 6 bases and J 6 bases; nucleotides not matched to a gene: 8. Here the CDR3 reads CASRIDRGRLEQYF. The CDR3 DNA is TGTGCCAGCAGAATAGACAGGGGGCGTCTCGAGCAGTACTTC.

The chain carries TRBV4-1 and TRBJ1-3; no clear D gene. V lost 0 bases and J lost 5, with 14 bases in between. The length of the CDR3 is 16 residues. Germline CDR1 and CDR2: MGHRA and YSYEKL. The CDR3 bases are TGCGCCAGCAGCCAAGATCGAGAAGGAGGAAGAAACACCATATATTTT. It codes for CASSQDREGGRNTIYF.

This clone was found once. This chain joins TRBV30 and TRBJ2-5, with 10 bases lining up with TRBD1. CDR3 size: 13 residues. The germline V gene has CDR1 GTSNPN and CDR2 SVGIG (reference sequence). Unmatched junction bases numbered 5, after V lost 5 bases and J lost 5 bases. The CDR3 sequence: CAWGGQGPETQYF. The CDR3, as DNA: TGTGCCTGGGGGGGACAGGGGCCGGAGACCCAGTACTTC.

This sequence joins TRBV6-5 and TRBJ1-1; D remains ambiguous. V was clipped by 3 bases and J by 5 bases, with 10 bases between them. The germline V gene has CDR1 MNHEY and CDR2 SVGAGI. This CDR3 has 13 residues. As DNA, the CDR3 is TGTGCCAGCAGTTATGGGGTCGGGACTGAAGCTTTCTTT. Its translation: CASSYGVGTEAFF.

The CDR3 coding sequence is TGTGCCAGCAGCTTGGCCGGGACGGGAGAGACCCAGTACTTC. Residues: CASSLAGTGETQYF. The V gene is TRBV5-4, the J gene TRBJ2-5, with D tentatively TRBD1 or TRBD2 (5 bases each). The CDR3 consists of 14 residues. Per the germline V gene, CDR1 is SGHNT and CDR2 is YYREEE (reference sequence). The V gene lost 0 bases and the J gene lost 4 bases, with 10 bases spanning the gap.

The CDR3 is CASIRPGQGVYGYTF. The CDR3 bases are TGTGCCAGCATCCGTCCGGGACAGGGGGTCTATGGCTACACCTTC. The chain has TRBV6-5 and TRBJ1-2; 11 bases map to TRBD1. Trimming removed 7 bases from V and 4 bases from J; junction bases left unmatched: 8. Germline CDR1 and CDR2: MNHEY and SVGAGI. The CDR3 extends over 15 amino acids.

This clone was seen a few times. V usage is TRBV30 and J usage is TRBJ1-3; no firm D call. The germline V gene encodes CDR1 GTSNPN and CDR2 SVGIG (reference sequence). The CDR3 has 11 amino acids. Trimming removed 5 bases at V and 1 base at J, with 3 bases between. The CDR3 DNA follows: TGTGCCTGGGAATCTGGAAACACCATATATTTT. It translates to CAWESGNTIYF. Drawing the rest from reference TRBV30 and TRBJ1-3, the complete variable domain is SQTIHQWPATLVQPVGSPLSLECTVEGTSNPNLYWYRQAAGRGLQLLFYSVGIGQISSEVPQNLSASRPQDRQFILSSKKLLLSDSGFYLCAWESGNTIYFGEGSWLTVV.

This clone was seen a few times. This chain links TRBV4-2 with TRBJ2-3, with 9 bases identical to TRBD2. V lost 6 bases and J lost 2; bases outside the gene matches: 6. Germline V gene lookup returns CDR1 LGHNA and CDR2 YNFKEQ. The CDR3 is made up of 15 amino acids. The CDR3 nucleotides read TGTGCCAGCAGGCATAGCGGGGGCGACACAGATACGCAGTATTTT. Protein product: CASRHSGGDTDTQYF.

The chain is built from TRBV6-1 and TRBJ1-5; the D is unclear. This CDR3 spans 15 amino acids. Germline CDR1 reads MNHNS; CDR2 reads SASEGT. V lost 2 bases and J lost 2, with 10 bases in between. The CDR3 nucleotides read TGTGCCAGCAGTGAATTTAAGTGGGGCAATCAGCCCCAGCATTTT. Encoded protein: CASSEFKWGNQPQHF.

The J gene is TRBJ1-1, the V gene TRBV30, with a possible D match to TRBD1 (5 bases). Germline assignment: CDR1 GTSNPN and CDR2 SVGIG (reference sequence). This CDR3 has 13 amino acids. This chain's CDR3 is CARDSGSDTEAFF. In DNA, the CDR3 is TGTGCGCGTGACAGCGGATCGGACACTGAAGCTTTCTTT. Based on the CDR3 plus reference TRBV30 and TRBJ1-1, the full variable domain is SQTIHQWPATLVQPVGSPLSLECTVEGTSNPNLYWYRQAAGRGLQLLFYSVGIGQISSEVPQNLSASRPQDRQFILSSKKLLLSDSGFYLCARDSGSDTEAFFGQGTRLTVV.

V is TRBV7-3 and J is TRBJ1-1, with 7 bases that match TRBD1. The CDR3 has 13 amino acids. V was clipped by 2 bases and J by 4 bases; unmatched bases: 1. Germline CDR1 SGHTA, CDR2 FQGTGA. This CDR3 is CASSLSGGTEAFF. The CDR3 DNA reads as TGTGCCAGCAGCTTATCAGGGGGCACTGAAGCTTTCTTT.

V gene TRBV5-4 combines with J gene TRBJ1-2; 8 bases map to TRBD1. With 5 bases clipped from V and 4 bases from J, the junction kept 10 bases outside the gene matches. The CDR3 extends over 15 amino acids. Germline V CDR1 and CDR2: SGHNT, YYREEE (reference sequence). The CDR3 sequence is CASRDRQGILYGYTF. Written as DNA, the CDR3 is TGTGCCAGCAGGGACCGACAGGGGATACTCTATGGCTACACCTTC. The full variable domain, in which reference TRBV5-4 and TRBJ1-2 provide the parts outside the CDR3, is ETGVTQSPTHLIKTRGQQVTLRCSSQSGHNTVSWYQQALGQGPQFIFQYYREEENGRGNFPPRFSGLQFPNYSSELNVNALELDDSALYLCASRDRQGILYGYTFGSGTRLTVV.

The genes are TRBV6-1 and TRBJ1-2, with a possible D match to TRBD1 (5 bases). This CDR3 is 15 amino acids long. V shed 5 bases and J shed 2 bases, with 15 bases lying between them. Germline V gene sequence: CDR1 MNHNS, CDR2 SASEGT. The CDR3 here is CASSQDSLQNYGYTF. CDR3 nucleotide sequence: TGTGCCAGCAGTCAAGACAGTCTTCAGAACTATGGCTACACCTTC.